The next 26 T cell receptor beta chains were all read from a single sample in a study of long-term antiretroviral therapy in people with HIV. Survey-level resolution applied to immunoSEQ assay v3.0. This table comes from immunoSEQ multiplex PCR, and its TCRdb copy is limited to in-frame clones, with some not included. The sample carries more than 20,000 clones, over 90% recorded once. The source material was unsorted PBMCs, sampled 4.4 years after starting antiretroviral therapy. The origin of the receptors is a woman aged 50 to 65 with HIV.

The chain combines TRBV30 with TRBJ1-2; D perhaps matches TRBD1 (6 bases). Germline CDR1 GTSNPN, CDR2 SVGIG (reference sequence). Trimming shortened V by 1 base and J by 4 bases, and 13 bases separated the two germline ends. The CDR3 is 14 amino acids. The DNA of the CDR3 is TGTGCCTGGAGTGACGGTCAGGGGCTCTATGGCTACACCTTC. This encodes CAWSDGQGLYGYTF.

The genes are TRBV7-3 and TRBJ1-6, with TRBD1 as a possible D gene (5 bases). Germline values: CDR1 SGHTA, CDR2 FQGTGA. Trimming took off 5 bases at V and 7 bases at J, with 12 bases between the two ends. This CDR3 contains 14 residues. CDR3 region: CASSQGTFNSPLHF. CDR3 in DNA: TGTGCCAGCAGCCAAGGGACTTTCAATTCACCCCTCCACTTT.

This rearrangement joins TRBV28 to TRBJ1-3; D gene uncertain. Germline assignment: CDR1 MDHEN and CDR2 SYDVKM. Trimming stripped 6 bases from V and 0 bases from J, with 15 bases between. CDR3 length: 16 amino acids. The CDR3 reads CASSEGGSGSGNTIYF. In DNA form, the CDR3 reads TGTGCCAGCAGCGAGGGAGGTTCGGGCTCTGGAAACACCATATATTTT.

V is TRBV11-1 and J is TRBJ2-2; 8 bases are a match to TRBD2. The germline V gene encodes CDR1 SGHAT and CDR2 FQDESV (reference sequence). Trimming took 6 bases from V and 4 from J; bases not matched to a gene: 7. The CDR3 covers 15 residues. CDR3 loop: CASRQLAEGTGELFF. DNA of the CDR3: TGTGCCAGCAGGCAACTAGCGGAGGGCACCGGGGAGCTGTTTTTT.

The chain uses TRBV14 and TRBJ1-6, with TRBD1 matching 10 bases. The CDR3 spans 15 residues. Germline CDR1 reads SGHDN; CDR2 reads FVKESK. V was clipped by 5 bases and J by 10 bases; unmatched bases: 8. CDR3 nucleotides: TGTGCCAGCAGCGCACGGACAGGGGGAGGATCACCCCTCCACTTT. Its protein is CASSARTGGGSPLHF.

The chain is built from TRBV11-2 and TRBJ1-2; D remains ambiguous. Deletions cut 6 bases from V and 4 bases from J, with 9 bases between. CDR1 is SGHAT, CDR2 FQNNGV, per germline. CDR3 length: 12 amino acids. In nucleotides, the CDR3 is TGTGCCAGCAGTATGAGTGGCTATGGCTACACCTTC. Its protein product is CASSMSGYGYTF. Combining the CDR3 with reference TRBV11-2 and TRBJ1-2 gives the whole variable domain EAGVAQSPRYKIIEKRQSVAFWCNPISGHATLYWYQQILGQGPKLLIQFQNNGVVDDSQLPKDRFSAERLKGVDSTLKIQPAKLEDSAVYLCASSMSGYGYTFGSGTRLTVV.

The genes are TRBV6-1 and TRBJ2-3, with TRBD2 identical over 7 bases. With V trimmed by 7 bases and J by 1 base, 5 bases remained unmatched. Germline-derived CDR1 and CDR2 are MNHNS and SASEGT. This CDR3 has 14 residues. The CDR3, as DNA: TGTGCCAGCACCGGGAGGATCGGCACAGATACGCAGTATTTT. Encoded protein: CASTGRIGTDTQYF.

The V gene is TRBV5-1, the J gene TRBJ2-3; maybe TRBD1 (6 bases). Germline V gives CDR1 SGHRS, CDR2 YFSETQ. V gave up 2 bases and J gave up 2 bases, with 18 bases separating them. This CDR3 spans 17 amino acids. The DNA of the CDR3 is TGCGCCAGCAGCTTATCAAGGGGGTTGGGGACCACAGATACGCAGTATTTT. Translating it yields CASSLSRGLGTTDTQYF.

V gene TRBV5-1 combines with J gene TRBJ2-7, with 7 nucleotides matching TRBD1. Unmatched junction bases numbered 6, after V lost 4 bases and J lost 2 bases. CDR1 is SGHRS, CDR2 YFSETQ, per germline. The CDR3 loop spans 14 amino acids. CDR3 in amino acids: CASSLRDSTYEQYF. The CDR3 DNA reads TGCGCCAGCAGCCTCCGGGACAGCACCTACGAGCAGTACTTC.

There are a few counts of this clone. The J gene is TRBJ1-1, the V gene TRBV4-1; 8 nucleotides match TRBD1. The CDR3 spans 15 residues. Germline V gives CDR1 MGHRA, CDR2 YSYEKL. The J segment lost 6 bases and the V segment lost 3 bases, leaving 9 bases of the junction unmatched. CDR3 in DNA: TGCGCCAGCAGCCAGCTGGACAGGGCTAACCCTGAAGCTTTCTTT. It yields the protein CASSQLDRANPEAFF.

The rearrangement joins TRBV19 to TRBJ1-2; a possible D gene is TRBD1 (5 bases). V was trimmed by 3 bases and J by 2 bases, leaving 10 bases between them. Germline CDR1 is LNHDA and CDR2 is SQIVND (reference sequence). The CDR3 runs to 14 residues. In nucleotides, the CDR3 is TGTGCCAGTAGTATCCCGACAGCCAACTATGGCTACACCTTC. The encoded protein is CASSIPTANYGYTF. The full variable domain, rest sourced from reference TRBV19 and TRBJ1-2, is DGGITQSPKYLFRKEGQNVTLSCEQNLNHDAMYWYRQDPGQGLRLIYYSQIVNDFQKGDIAEGYSVSREKKESFPLTVTSAQKNPTAFYLCASSIPTANYGYTFGSGTRLTVV.

The V and J genes are TRBV30 and TRBJ1-2; TRBD1 agrees at 8 bases. The CDR3 runs 16 residues. With V trimmed by 3 bases and J by 5 bases, 14 bases remained unmatched. CDR1 is GTSNPN, CDR2 SVGIG, per germline (reference sequence). In DNA, the CDR3 is TGTGCCTGGAGCGCCCCGGGGGGACAGGCGGCATATGGCTACACCTTC. It codes for CAWSAPGGQAAYGYTF. The entire variable domain, with the rest obtained from reference TRBV30 and TRBJ1-2, is as follows: SQTIHQWPATLVQPVGSPLSLECTVEGTSNPNLYWYRQAAGRGLQLLFYSVGIGQISSEVPQNLSASRPQDRQFILSSKKLLLSDSGFYLCAWSAPGGQAAYGYTFGSGTRLTVV.

The gene calls are TRBV13 and TRBJ2-5; unclear D gene. This CDR3 is 13 amino acids long. Germline-derived CDR1 and CDR2 are PRHDT and FYEKMQ (reference sequence). The ends were cut back, 6 bases at V and 4 bases at J, with 12 bases in the middle. The chain's CDR3 is CASRPPMGETQYF. As DNA, the CDR3 is TGTGCCAGCAGGCCTCCGATGGGAGAGACCCAGTACTTC. The full variable domain, rest sourced from reference TRBV13 and TRBJ2-5, is AAGVIQSPRHLIKEKRETATLKCYPIPRHDTVYWYQQGPGQDPQFLISFYEKMQSDKGSIPDRFSAQQFSDYHSELNMSSLELGDSALYFCASRPPMGETQYFGPGTRLLVL.

The CDR3, as DNA: TGCGCCAGCAGCCCGGGTCAGGGAACCTACAATGAGCAGTTCTTC. It encodes CASSPGQGTYNEQFF. The chain recombines TRBV5-1 with TRBJ2-1; D possibly corresponds to TRBD1 (5 bases). V was shortened by 4 bases and J by 2 bases, with 13 bases between the two germline ends. Germline CDR1 and CDR2: SGHRS and YFSETQ. The CDR3 spans 15 residues.

The gene calls are TRBV6-1 and TRBJ1-2; D unclear. Per the germline V gene, CDR1 is MNHNS and CDR2 is SASEGT. The CDR3 is made up of 13 amino acids. Trimming took 2 bases from V and 4 from J, leaving 8 bases between them. The chain's CDR3 is CASSEIGGYGYTF. CDR3 coding DNA: TGTGCCAGCAGTGAAATCGGCGGCTATGGCTACACCTTC.

This clone was seen more than once but under ten times. This chain connects TRBV4-3 to TRBJ2-7, with 10 bases identical to TRBD2. This CDR3 region has 15 residues. Germline V lookup: CDR1 LGHNA, CDR2 YSLEER. V was clipped by 1 base and J by 1 base; unmatched bases: 1. CDR3 in DNA: TGCGCCAGCAGCCAAGGAGCGGGGGGGTCCTACGAGCAGTACTTC. Protein sequence: CASSQGAGGSYEQYF.

This clone came up once. The V and J genes are TRBV9 and TRBJ1-4; D not certain. Germline V gives CDR1 SGDLS, CDR2 YYNGEE. Trimming took off 3 bases at V and 8 bases at J, with 8 bases between the two ends. The CDR3 is 12 residues long. CDR3 in amino acids: CASSGREEKLFF. The CDR3 DNA sequence: TGTGCCAGCAGCGGCCGGGAGGAAAAACTGTTTTTT.

This chain connects TRBV7-2 to TRBJ1-5, with D uncertain. Germline lookup yields CDR1 SGHTA and CDR2 FQGNSA. The CDR3 runs to 14 residues. Trimming removed 5 bases from V and 0 bases from J, with 8 bases in between. CDR3 loop: CASSRTVSNQPQHF. The CDR3 DNA is TGTGCCAGCAGCAGGACGGTTAGCAATCAGCCCCAGCATTTT.

This clone appeared once. The chain uses TRBV29-1 and TRBJ2-7, with D hard to call. This CDR3 is built from 13 residues. V was clipped by 2 bases and J by 2 bases, with 10 bases between them. The V gene's germline CDR1 is SQVTM and CDR2 ANQGSEA. CDR3 region: CSVERTGTYEQYF. The CDR3 nucleotides read TGCAGCGTTGAAAGGACCGGAACCTACGAGCAGTACTTC.

The chain links TRBV6-6 to TRBJ1-4; TRBD1 is a possible D gene (6 bases). Germline assignment: CDR1 MNHNY and CDR2 SVGAGI (reference sequence). V was shortened by 2 bases and J by 8 bases, with 12 bases between the two germline ends. The CDR3 spans 14 residues. CDR3 DNA sequence: TGTGCCAGCAGTTACCGCGGGGGGCAGGAAAAACTGTTTTTT. It translates to CASSYRGGQEKLFF.

This sequence joins TRBV7-8 and TRBJ2-7; the D is unclear. V was clipped by 2 bases and J by 3 bases, with 14 bases between them. In germline, CDR1 is SGHVS, CDR2 FQNEAQ. The CDR3 has 15 amino acids. The CDR3 protein is CASSLSAYQDYEQYF. The CDR3 DNA follows: TGTGCCAGCAGCTTATCAGCATACCAAGACTACGAGCAGTACTTC.

The genes are TRBV5-1 and TRBJ2-3, with D unclear. The CDR3 covers 15 residues. Between the trimmed V and J ends, which lost 0 bases and 3 bases, there was a span of 11 bases. Germline assignment: CDR1 SGHRS and CDR2 YFSETQ. This CDR3 reads CASSLAWGRTDTQYF. Here the CDR3 DNA reads TGCGCCAGCAGCTTGGCCTGGGGTAGGACAGATACGCAGTATTTT.

J is TRBJ2-7 and V is TRBV18, with D possibly TRBD1 on 6 matching bases. Trimming pared 2 bases from V and 6 bases from J, leaving 14 bases between. Looked up from germline, CDR1 is KGHSH and CDR2 is LQKENI. This CDR3 is 14 amino acids long. CDR3 bases: TGTGCCAGCTCACCAGGGGGCGCGGAAGGCGAGCAGTACTTC. Its translation is CASSPGGAEGEQYF.

This clone was seen a handful of times. The rearrangement uses TRBV11-1 and TRBJ2-2; D gene uncertain. V was cut by 3 bases and J by 4 bases, with 9 bases left in between. From germline, CDR1 is SGHAT and CDR2 FQDESV (reference sequence). This CDR3 spans 14 amino acids. CDR3 loop: CASSFYDGTGELFF. Written as DNA, the CDR3 is TGTGCCAGCAGCTTTTATGACGGCACCGGGGAGCTGTTTTTT.

CDR3 sequence: CATTVRLQGVEQYF. The CDR3 DNA follows: TGTGCCACCACCGTCCGGCTTCAAGGGGTAGAGCAGTACTTC. This rearrangement joins TRBV6-5 to TRBJ2-7; D possibly corresponds to TRBD1 (5 bases). Germline-derived CDR1 and CDR2 are MNHEY and SVGAGI. This CDR3 spans 14 amino acids. V lost 10 bases to trimming and J lost 7 bases, with 23 bases between them.

The chain uses TRBV2 and TRBJ2-7; D remains ambiguous. Trimming removed 3 bases from V and 4 bases from J, with 4 bases in between. Germline assignment: CDR1 SNHLY and CDR2 FYNNEI. There are 11 residues in the CDR3. CDR3 nucleotides: TGTGCCAGCAGTGACGGATACGAGCAGTACTTC. Translated: CASSDGYEQYF.